The 9 T cell receptor beta chains below come from one sample, sequenced in a study of T-cell memory formation after mild COVID-19. One entry per CDR3 protein results from TCRdb running MiXCR on the 5' RACE reads. The data hold 140,000 to 150,000 distinct CDR3 sequences, with less than 25% observed a single time. The sequenced material came from PBMCs or a T cell subset sorted from them (not recorded which). The receptors shown here come from an adult woman who had mild COVID-19 (a few samples of this study predate the infection). Cell type and time point are not known.

This clonotype was observed a handful of times. One end of the junction does not line up with germline, which may come from a read error. This chain uses TRBV7-7 with TRBJ2-1; 10 nucleotides match TRBD2. The CDR3 loop spans 16 amino acids. CDR1 is SSHAT and CDR2 is FNYEAQ in the germline V gene (reference sequence). CDR3 DNA sequence: TGTGCTAGCAGCTTAGATATAGCGGGAGGTACGGATGAGCAGTTCTTC. It is translated as CASSLDIAGGTDEQFF.

V and J are TRBV28 and TRBJ2-7; no firm D call. Trimming cost V 2 bases and J 4 bases, with 9 bases left between them. Germline CDR1 MDHEN, CDR2 SYDVKM. The CDR3 contains 13 residues. In nucleotides, the CDR3 is TGTGCCAGCAGTTTAAAGTTAGGGTACGAGCAGTACTTC. The encoded protein is CASSLKLGYEQYF. The whole variable domain, filled in from reference TRBV28 and TRBJ2-7, reads DVKVTQSSRYLVKRTGEKVFLECVQDMDHENMFWYRQDPGLGLRLIYFSYDVKMKEKGDIPEGYSVSREKKERFSLILESASTNQTSMYLCASSLKLGYEQYFGPGTRLTVT.

This clonotype was counted a few times. V gene TRBV6-2 or TRBV6-3 combines with J gene TRBJ1-2; D gene uncertain. CDR1 and CDR2 from the germline V gene are MNHEY and SVGEGT. This CDR3 is built from 13 residues. Trimming left V 0 bases short and J 12 bases short, with 14 bases between. The CDR3 coding sequence is TGTGCCAGCAGTTACTCCGCCTCCGACGGGCACACCTTC. This gives the protein CASSYSASDGHTF.

This clonotype occurred a few times. This chain links TRBV24-1 with TRBJ2-3; the D is unclear. Germline V gene lookup returns CDR1 KGHDR and CDR2 SFDVKD. V was cut by 4 bases and J by 7 bases, with 20 bases left in between. This CDR3 has 16 amino acids. The CDR3 here is CATSDPRNPVGNTQYF. The CDR3 nucleotides read TGTGCCACCAGTGACCCCCGCAACCCGGTGGGGAATACGCAGTATTTT.

The rearrangement links TRBV5-1 to TRBJ1-4; TRBD1 matches 7 bases. CDR1 is SGHRS, CDR2 YFSETQ, per germline. CDR3 length equals 14 residues. V lost 3 bases to trimming and J lost 8 bases; unmatched junction nucleotides: 7. CDR3 in amino acids: CASSSGQETEKLFF. The CDR3 nucleotides read TGCGCCAGCAGCTCAGGACAGGAGACGGAAAAACTGTTTTTT.

The CDR3 region is CASSQGSSIGEQFF. DNA of the CDR3: TGCGCCAGCAGCCAAGGGTCGTCCATTGGTGAGCAGTTCTTC. The rearrangement uses TRBV4-3 and TRBJ2-1; D not resolved. Germline CDR1 and CDR2: LGHNA and YSLEER. The CDR3 is 14 amino acids. The ends were cut back, 1 base at V and 9 bases at J, with 13 bases in the middle.

There are a few counts of this clonotype. J is TRBJ2-7 and V is TRBV20-1, with D perhaps matching TRBD2 (5 bases). The V end lost 0 bases, the J end lost 2 bases, and 8 bases lay between the germline ends. The CDR3 length is 13 residues. Looked up from germline, CDR1 is DFQATT and CDR2 is SNEGSKA (reference sequence). The CDR3 nucleotides are TGCAGTGCTAGAGATGGACTCACCTACGAGCAGTACTTC. Translated, it gives CSARDGLTYEQYF.

This clonotype was seen a few times. The CDR3 protein is CASSLVLDREYNSPLHF. The CDR3 bases are TGTGCCAGCAGCTTAGTCTTGGACAGGGAATATAATTCACCCCTCCACTTT. The gene calls are TRBV7-9 and TRBJ1-6; 8 bases match TRBD1. The CDR3 is made up of 17 amino acids. Germline-derived CDR1 and CDR2 are SEHNR and FQNEAQ (reference sequence). The ends lost 1 base at V and 4 bases at J; junction bases unmatched: 6.

The V and J genes are TRBV9 and TRBJ2-3; 8 nucleotides line up with TRBD2. The CDR3 totals 16 residues. Germline CDR1 SGDLS, CDR2 YYNGEE. The ends lost 3 bases at V and 5 bases at J; junction bases unmatched: 11. CDR3 region: CASSASGGDWEDTQYF. The CDR3, as DNA: TGTGCCAGCAGCGCCTCCGGGGGGGATTGGGAAGATACGCAGTATTTT.